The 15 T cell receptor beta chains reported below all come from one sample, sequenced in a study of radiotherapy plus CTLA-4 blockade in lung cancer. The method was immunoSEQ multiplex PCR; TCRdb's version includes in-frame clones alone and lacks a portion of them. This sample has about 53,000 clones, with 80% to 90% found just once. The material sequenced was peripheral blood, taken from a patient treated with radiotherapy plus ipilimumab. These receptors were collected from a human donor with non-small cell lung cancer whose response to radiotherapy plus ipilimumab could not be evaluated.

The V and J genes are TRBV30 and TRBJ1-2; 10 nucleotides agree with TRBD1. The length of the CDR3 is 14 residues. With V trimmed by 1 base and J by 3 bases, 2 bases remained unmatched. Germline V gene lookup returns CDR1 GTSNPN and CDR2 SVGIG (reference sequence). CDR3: CAWSGDRGDYGYTF. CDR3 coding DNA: TGTGCCTGGAGTGGGGACAGGGGTGACTATGGCTACACCTTC.

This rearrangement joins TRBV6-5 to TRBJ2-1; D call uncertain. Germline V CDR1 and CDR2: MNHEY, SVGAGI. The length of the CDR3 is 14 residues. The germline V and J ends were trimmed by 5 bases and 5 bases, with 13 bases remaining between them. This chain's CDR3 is CASSRKRVNNEQFF. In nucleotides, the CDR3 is TGTGCCAGCAGTCGGAAGCGAGTAAACAATGAGCAGTTCTTC.

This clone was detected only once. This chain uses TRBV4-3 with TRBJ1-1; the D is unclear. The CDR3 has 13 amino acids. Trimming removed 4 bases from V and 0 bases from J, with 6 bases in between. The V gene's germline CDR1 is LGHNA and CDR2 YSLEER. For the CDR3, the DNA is TGCGCCAGCAGCCTCGAGTTGAACACTGAAGCTTTCTTT. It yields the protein CASSLELNTEAFF.

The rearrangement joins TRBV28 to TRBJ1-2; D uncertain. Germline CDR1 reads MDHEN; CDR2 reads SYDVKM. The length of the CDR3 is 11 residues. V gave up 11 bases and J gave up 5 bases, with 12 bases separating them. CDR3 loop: CAFKGEYGYTF. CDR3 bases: TGTGCCTTTAAAGGAGAGTATGGCTACACCTTC.

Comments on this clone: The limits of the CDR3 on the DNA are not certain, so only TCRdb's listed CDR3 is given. The CDR3 protein is CASPWGWGAYEQYF. This chain uses TRBV21-1 with TRBJ2-7; TRBD2 is the table's D call, not checked against the DNA. TRBV21-1 is tagged as a pseudogene. The CDR3 adds up to 14 amino acids, both ends counted.

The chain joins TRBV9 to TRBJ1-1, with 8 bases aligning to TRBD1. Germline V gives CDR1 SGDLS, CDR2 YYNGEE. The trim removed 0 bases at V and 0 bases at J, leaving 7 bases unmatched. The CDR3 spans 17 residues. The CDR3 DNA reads TGTGCCAGCAGCGTAGGCGGCAGGGGGCAAATGAACACTGAAGCTTTCTTT. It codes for CASSVGGRGQMNTEAFF.

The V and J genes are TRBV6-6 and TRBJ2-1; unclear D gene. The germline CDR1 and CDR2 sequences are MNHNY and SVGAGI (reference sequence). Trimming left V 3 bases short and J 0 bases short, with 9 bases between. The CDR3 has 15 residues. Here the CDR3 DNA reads TGTGCCAGCAGTTATTCTATGAGCTCCTACAATGAGCAGTTCTTC. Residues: CASSYSMSSYNEQFF.

The CDR3 loop reads CASVSSRRKQPQHF. CDR3 nucleotides: TGTGCCAGTGTATCGTCCCGGAGGAAGCAGCCCCAGCATTTT. This chain joins TRBV28 and TRBJ1-5, with D unresolved. V lost 9 bases and J 7 bases, leaving 19 bases between the germline ends. Germline V CDR1 and CDR2: MDHEN, SYDVKM. The CDR3 is 14 amino acids.

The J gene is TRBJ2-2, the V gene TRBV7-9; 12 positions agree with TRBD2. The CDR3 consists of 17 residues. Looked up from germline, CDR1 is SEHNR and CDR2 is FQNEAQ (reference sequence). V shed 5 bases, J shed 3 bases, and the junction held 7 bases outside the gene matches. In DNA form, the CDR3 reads TGTGCCAGCAGCGGACTAGCGGGAAACGCGGACACCGGGGAGCTGTTTTTT. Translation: CASSGLAGNADTGELFF. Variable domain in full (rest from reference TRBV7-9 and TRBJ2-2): DTGVSQNPRHKITKRGQNVTFRCDPISEHNRLYWYRQTLGQGPEFLTYFQNEAQLEKSRLLSDRFSAERPKGSFSTLEIQRTEQGDSAMYLCASSGLAGNADTGELFFGEGSRLTVL.

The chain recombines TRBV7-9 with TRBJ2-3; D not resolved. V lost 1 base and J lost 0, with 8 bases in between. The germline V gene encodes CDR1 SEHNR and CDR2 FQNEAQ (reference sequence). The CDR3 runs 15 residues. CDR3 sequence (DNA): TGTGCCAGCAGCTTAGTCGGTAGCAGCACAGATACGCAGTATTTT. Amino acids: CASSLVGSSTDTQYF.

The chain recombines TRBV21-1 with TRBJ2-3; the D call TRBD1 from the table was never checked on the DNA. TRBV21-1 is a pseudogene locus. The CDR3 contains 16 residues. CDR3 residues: CASSKEDREFPDTQYF. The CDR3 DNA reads TGTGCCAGCAGCAAAGAGGACAGGGAATTTCCAGATACGCAGTATTTT.

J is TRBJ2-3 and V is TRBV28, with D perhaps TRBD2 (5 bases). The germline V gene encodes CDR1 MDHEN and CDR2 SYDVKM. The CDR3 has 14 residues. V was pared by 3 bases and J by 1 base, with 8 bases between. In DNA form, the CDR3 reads TGTGCCAGCAGTTTCATTAGCGGCACAGATACGCAGTATTTT. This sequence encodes CASSFISGTDTQYF.

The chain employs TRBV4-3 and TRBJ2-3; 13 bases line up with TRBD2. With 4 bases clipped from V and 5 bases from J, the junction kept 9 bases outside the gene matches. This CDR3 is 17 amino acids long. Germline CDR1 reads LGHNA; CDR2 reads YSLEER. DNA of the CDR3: TGCGCCAGCAGCCTTTTTACTAGCGGGGGGGGAGGAGATACGCAGTATTTT. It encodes CASSLFTSGGGGDTQYF.

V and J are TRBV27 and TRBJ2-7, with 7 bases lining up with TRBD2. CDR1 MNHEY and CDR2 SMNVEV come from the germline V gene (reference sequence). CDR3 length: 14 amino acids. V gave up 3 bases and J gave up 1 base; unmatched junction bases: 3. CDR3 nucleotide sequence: TGTGCCAGCAGTTTTAGCGGGCGATCCTACGAGCAGTACTTC. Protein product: CASSFSGRSYEQYF.

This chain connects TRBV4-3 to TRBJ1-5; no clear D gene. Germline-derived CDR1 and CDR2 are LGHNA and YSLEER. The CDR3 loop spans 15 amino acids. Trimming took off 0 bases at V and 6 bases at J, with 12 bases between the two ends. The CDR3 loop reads CASSQDQSGSQPQHF. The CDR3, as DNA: TGCGCCAGCAGCCAAGATCAGTCAGGAAGTCAGCCCCAGCATTTT.